This T cell receptor beta chain appears in the sequencing data of a study of T cell responses to AZD1222 COVID-19 vaccine. Regarding the study as a whole: Clonal diversity was possibly underestimated, and white British individuals and females predominated among donors. Sampled repertoires all dated from after the peak T cell response. Among spike-specific TCRs, nearly half reportedly target unmutated variant regions.

Clones were sequenced by immunoSEQ multiplex PCR, and TCRdb holds only the in-frame ones, with some missing. The table records approximately 120,000 clones, around 87% of them present only once. It was second doses at about 4 or about 12 weeks that were pooled. From germline, CDR1 is SGHAT and CDR2 FQNNGV. Trimming removed 3 bases from V and 5 bases from J; junction bases left unmatched: 5. The CDR3 has 14 amino acids. Comment on this clone: The target antigen is unknown.

This chain uses TRBV11-2 with TRBJ2-7, with TRBD2 matching 9 bases. The sequenced sample was peripheral blood, obtained 28 days after the second AZD1222 dose. The TCR sequence derives from an adult who received the AZD1222 COVID-19 vaccine. This CDR3 is CASSFGLAIDEQYF. The CDR3 DNA reads as TGTGCCAGCAGCTTCGGACTAGCGATCGACGAGCAGTACTTC.